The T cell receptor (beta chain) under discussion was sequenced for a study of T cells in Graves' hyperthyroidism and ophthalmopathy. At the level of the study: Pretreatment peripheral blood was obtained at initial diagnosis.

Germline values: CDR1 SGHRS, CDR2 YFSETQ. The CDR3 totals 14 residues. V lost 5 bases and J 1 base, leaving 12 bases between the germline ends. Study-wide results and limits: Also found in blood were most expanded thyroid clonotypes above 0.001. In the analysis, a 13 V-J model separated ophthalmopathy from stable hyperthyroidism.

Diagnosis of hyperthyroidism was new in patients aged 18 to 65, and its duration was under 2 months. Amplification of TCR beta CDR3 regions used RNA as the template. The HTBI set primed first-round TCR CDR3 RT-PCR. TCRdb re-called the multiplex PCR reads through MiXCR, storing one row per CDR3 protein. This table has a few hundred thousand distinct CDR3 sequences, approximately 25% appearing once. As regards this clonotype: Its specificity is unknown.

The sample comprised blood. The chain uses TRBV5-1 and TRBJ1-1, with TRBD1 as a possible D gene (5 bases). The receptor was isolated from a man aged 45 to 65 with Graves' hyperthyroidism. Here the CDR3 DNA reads TGCGCCAGCAGGACGGGACGGCCGAACACTGAAGCTTTCTTT. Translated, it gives CASRTGRPNTEAFF.